This TCR beta chain derives from a study of T cell repertoires and HLA-DP antigens. Comments on this clone: Its target is not known.

The CDR3 runs to 15 residues. Germline CDR1 and CDR2: SEHNR and FQNEAQ (reference sequence). The germline V and J ends were trimmed by 5 bases and 7 bases, with 18 bases remaining between them. Data came from immunoSEQ multiplex PCR; TCRdb stores just in-frame clones and leaves some out. The table shows over 60,000 clones, with around 80% occurring only once. The chain links TRBV7-9 to TRBJ1-5; D perhaps matches TRBD1 (5 bases). Specimen: CD4+ T cells from PBMCs. This sequence was found in a man aged 55 to 70 in good health and CMV-seronegative. For the CDR3, the DNA is TGTGCCAGCAGCCCTAGAGCGGGGGGTGACCAGCCCCAGCATTTT. Residues: CASSPRAGGDQPQHF.